Following are 30 T cell receptor beta chains from one sample sequenced in a study of blood T cell repertoires in COVID-19. Produced via immunoSEQ multiplex PCR; TCRdb's table is partial and in-frame only. The table includes some 31,000 clones, over 90% detected once. The source material was peripheral blood. The origin of the receptors is a human donor in a cohort sampled during active COVID-19.

Only one count was recorded for this clone. V and J are TRBV29-1 and TRBJ2-7; no firm D call. Trimming shortened V by 4 bases and J by 0 bases, and 19 bases separated the two germline ends. This CDR3 has 16 amino acids. CDR1 is SQVTM and CDR2 is ANQGSEA in the germline V gene. As DNA, the CDR3 is TGCAGCGTTGTCGGAAGTGACGGAGCCAGCTCCTACGAGCAGTACTTC. Its translation is CSVVGSDGASSYEQYF.

Written as DNA, the CDR3 is TGTGCCAGCAGTGAATATAGCTCCTACGAGCAGTACTTC. Its translation: CASSEYSSYEQYF. This chain connects TRBV25-1 to TRBJ2-7, with D uncertain. This CDR3 is built from 13 residues. V dropped 0 bases and J dropped 0 bases, with 3 bases sitting between them. Germline lookup yields CDR1 MGHDK and CDR2 SYGVNS.

The rearrangement joins TRBV15 to TRBJ1-4, with TRBD1 matching over 7 bases. Losses at the gene ends were 8 bases for V and 4 bases for J; bases not matched to a gene: 10. This CDR3 has 15 amino acids. From germline, CDR1 is LNHNV and CDR2 YYDKDF (reference sequence). The CDR3 bases are TGTGCCACCCGTGGGGTGGGACAGTATAATGAAAAACTGTTTTTT. Protein: CATRGVGQYNEKLFF.

V is TRBV2 and J is TRBJ2-6; D is unresolved. The CDR3 has 13 amino acids. Germline lookup yields CDR1 SNHLY and CDR2 FYNNEI. V was clipped by 7 bases and J by 1 base, with 5 bases between them. The CDR3 sequence: CASTESGANVLTF. The CDR3 DNA reads as TGTGCCAGCACCGAGTCTGGGGCCAACGTCCTGACTTTC.

The rearrangement joins TRBV19 to TRBJ1-5, with unresolved D. Germline loops: CDR1 LNHDA, CDR2 SQIVND (reference sequence). The CDR3 contains 14 residues. Trimming removed 7 bases at V and 7 bases at J, with 17 bases between. CDR3 DNA: TGTGCCAGTAAATTAATGGAGGGCTGGCAGCCCCAGCATTTT. It translates to CASKLMEGWQPQHF.

The chain links TRBV28 to TRBJ1-6; 7 nucleotides line up with TRBD1. The V gene end was trimmed by 3 bases and the J gene end by 6 bases; junction bases not matched to a gene: 8. The CDR3 contains 16 residues. The germline V gene encodes CDR1 MDHEN and CDR2 SYDVKM. CDR3 in DNA: TGTGCCAGCAGTTTGATGACAGGGTGGGGTAATTCACCCCTCCACTTT. This codes for CASSLMTGWGNSPLHF.

V and J are TRBV9 and TRBJ2-7; 8 nucleotides agree with TRBD1. The junction had 10 bases not matched to a gene; V was cut back by 3 bases and J by 2 bases. Germline CDR1 is SGDLS and CDR2 is YYNGEE. The CDR3 length is 16 residues. CDR3 amino acids: CASSGYRDRHPYEQYF. As DNA, the CDR3 is TGTGCCAGCAGCGGGTACCGGGACAGGCACCCCTACGAGCAGTACTTC.

This chain links TRBV6-5 with TRBJ1-1; 10 bases line up with TRBD1. The CDR3 contains 15 residues. Looked up from germline, CDR1 is MNHEY and CDR2 is SVGAGI. J was trimmed by 4 bases and V by 0 bases; bases with no gene match: 2. The DNA for the CDR3 is TGTGCCAGCAGTTACTCGGACAGGGGGTCCACTGAAGCTTTCTTT. Its translation is CASSYSDRGSTEAFF.

The chain couples TRBV13 to TRBJ2-1, with 13 bases aligning to TRBD2. This CDR3 region has 18 residues. Germline lookup yields CDR1 PRHDT and CDR2 FYEKMQ (reference sequence). The junction had 6 bases not matched to a gene; V was cut back by 4 bases and J by 0 bases. This CDR3 reads CASSSGLAGPSSYNEQFF. The CDR3 DNA reads TGTGCCAGCAGCTCGGGACTAGCGGGGCCTAGCTCCTACAATGAGCAGTTCTTC.

The CDR3 protein is CASSPGLAGGSTDTQYF. The CDR3 nucleotides read TGTGCCAGCAGCCCAGGACTAGCGGGGGGCAGCACAGATACGCAGTATTTT. The rearrangement links TRBV11-3 to TRBJ2-3; 14 nucleotides line up with TRBD2. CDR3 length: 17 residues. Looked up from germline, CDR1 is SGHNT and CDR2 is YENEEA. Trimming took 5 bases from V and 0 from J; bases not matched to a gene: 4. Variable domain in full (rest from reference TRBV11-3 and TRBJ2-3): EAGVVQSPRYKIIEKKQPVAFWCNPISGHNTLYWYLQNLGQGPELLIRYENEEAVDDSQLPKDRFSAERLKGVDSTLKIQPAELGDSAVYLCASSPGLAGGSTDTQYFGPGTRLTVL.

J is TRBJ1-2 and V is TRBV5-1; maybe TRBD1 (5 bases). CDR1 SGHRS and CDR2 YFSETQ come from the germline V gene. The CDR3 totals 15 residues. Deletions cut 0 bases from V and 5 bases from J, with 14 bases between. In nucleotides, the CDR3 is TGCGCCAGCAGCTTGGCCGAGCAGGGATGGTATGGCTACACCTTC. Translation gives CASSLAEQGWYGYTF. Variable domain in full (rest from reference TRBV5-1 and TRBJ1-2): KAGVTQTPRYLIKTRGQQVTLSCSPISGHRSVSWYQQTPGQGLQFLFEYFSETQRNKGNFPGRFSGRQFSNSRSEMNVSTLELGDSALYLCASSLAEQGWYGYTFGSGTRLTVV.

The gene calls are TRBV7-2 and TRBJ2-2; 8 nucleotides line up with TRBD2. This CDR3 contains 15 residues. The trim removed 5 bases at V and 3 bases at J, leaving 5 bases unmatched. Germline V lookup: CDR1 SGHTA, CDR2 FQGNSA. The CDR3 DNA reads TGTGCCAGCAGCCCCGGGACTAGTTACACCGGGGAGCTGTTTTTT. Translated: CASSPGTSYTGELFF.

The chain couples TRBV28 to TRBJ1-1; a weak D match, TRBD1 (6 bases). V lost 5 bases and J 5 bases, leaving 18 bases between the germline ends. The CDR3 is 15 residues long. Germline values: CDR1 MDHEN, CDR2 SYDVKM. This CDR3 reads CASSLRRGRVTEAFF. The CDR3, as DNA: TGTGCCAGCAGTCTCCGCAGGGGTCGAGTGACTGAAGCTTTCTTT.

The chain couples TRBV6-2 or TRBV6-3 to TRBJ1-2; 10 nucleotides line up with TRBD1. Germline-derived CDR1 and CDR2 are MNHEY and SVGEGT. The V gene end was trimmed by 6 bases and the J gene end by 7 bases; junction bases not matched to a gene: 11. The length of the CDR3 is 15 residues. For the CDR3, the DNA is TGTGCCAGCAGCCCTCGACAGGGGGCTATCGCTGGCTACACCTTC. This sequence encodes CASSPRQGAIAGYTF.

V gene TRBV18 combines with J gene TRBJ2-5; D possibly corresponds to TRBD2 (5 bases). Trimming left V 2 bases short and J 1 base short, with 11 bases between. The CDR3 runs to 15 residues. CDR1 is KGHSH and CDR2 is LQKENI in the germline V gene. The CDR3 region is CASSPFSGSQETQYF. The CDR3 DNA sequence: TGTGCCAGCTCACCATTCTCGGGAAGCCAAGAGACCCAGTACTTC. Full variable domain (rest looked up from reference TRBV18 and TRBJ2-5): NAGVMQNPRHLVRRRGQEARLRCSPMKGHSHVYWYRQLPEEGLKFMVYLQKENIIDESGMPKERFSAEFPKEGPSILRIQQVVRGDSAAYFCASSPFSGSQETQYFGPGTRLLVL.

This chain links TRBV7-8 with TRBJ2-3, with a possible D match to TRBD2 (5 bases). CDR1 and CDR2 from the germline V gene are SGHVS and FQNEAQ. The CDR3 runs to 14 residues. Trimming removed 5 bases from V and 0 bases from J, with 9 bases in between. This CDR3 reads CASSQRTSTDTQYF. The DNA of the CDR3 is TGTGCCAGCAGCCAGCGGACTAGCACAGATACGCAGTATTTT.

This clone was observed once. This chain connects TRBV6-6 to TRBJ2-3, with a tentative D call TRBD2 (5 bases). From germline, CDR1 is MNHNY and CDR2 SVGAGI (reference sequence). The CDR3 is 15 residues long. Between the trimmed V and J ends, which lost 8 bases and 2 bases, there was a span of 17 bases. CDR3 in amino acids: CASGVNSVNTDTQYF. CDR3 in DNA: TGTGCCAGCGGTGTTAATAGCGTAAACACAGATACGCAGTATTTT.

V usage is TRBV6-5 and J usage is TRBJ2-7; the D is unclear. Germline values: CDR1 MNHEY, CDR2 SVGAGI. CDR3 length: 13 amino acids. V was trimmed by 0 bases and J by 6 bases, leaving 9 bases between them. In DNA, the CDR3 is TGTGCCAGCAGTTACTCGAGCGTCGGCGAGCAGTACTTC. This translates into CASSYSSVGEQYF.

The sample holds one count of this clone. This chain joins TRBV13 and TRBJ2-7; D not certain. The V end lost 4 bases, the J end lost 3 bases, and 7 bases lay between the germline ends. Germline loops: CDR1 PRHDT, CDR2 FYEKMQ (reference sequence). This CDR3 is built from 12 residues. The CDR3 sequence is CASSSYHYEQYF. The CDR3 DNA reads TGTGCCAGCAGCTCCTACCACTACGAGCAGTACTTC.

This rearrangement joins TRBV12-3 or TRBV12-4 to TRBJ2-1, with D unclear. V shed 3 bases and J shed 6 bases, with 9 bases lying between them. The CDR3 length is 13 residues. This CDR3 is CASSFVSGNEQFF. The CDR3 DNA reads TGTGCCAGCAGTTTTGTTTCGGGCAATGAGCAGTTCTTC.

The rearrangement links TRBV11-2 to TRBJ1-1, with 10 positions matching TRBD1. V lost 4 bases, J lost 4 bases, and 6 bases stayed unmatched. The CDR3 runs to 15 residues. CDR1 and CDR2 from the germline V gene are SGHAT and FQNNGV. The CDR3 bases are TGTGCCAGCAGCTCCTGGGACAGGGGCGGCACTGAAGCTTTCTTT. This gives the protein CASSSWDRGGTEAFF.

This clone was picked up one time. The chain employs TRBV2 and TRBJ2-2; D gene ambiguous. V lost 3 bases to trimming and J lost 6 bases, with 8 bases between them. Germline loops: CDR1 SNHLY, CDR2 FYNNEI. The CDR3 spans 13 residues. CDR3 sequence: CASSEHGSGELFF. Here the CDR3 DNA reads TGTGCCAGCAGTGAGCACGGTTCCGGGGAGCTGTTTTTT.

This chain uses TRBV7-2 with TRBJ2-7; D perhaps matches TRBD2 (5 bases). CDR3 length: 16 amino acids. Deletions cut 0 bases from V and 2 bases from J, with 14 bases between. The germline CDR1 and CDR2 sequences are SGHTA and FQGNSA. CDR3: CASSLAGLAPTYEQYF. The CDR3 nucleotides are TGTGCCAGCAGCTTAGCGGGGTTAGCGCCTACCTACGAGCAGTACTTC.

The count of this clone is one. V is TRBV5-1 and J is TRBJ2-5; maybe TRBD1 (6 bases). Germline values: CDR1 SGHRS, CDR2 YFSETQ. Deletions cut 3 bases from V and 6 bases from J, with 12 bases between. The CDR3 runs 13 residues. The CDR3 sequence: CASSYDRRQTQYF. The CDR3 DNA sequence: TGCGCCAGCAGCTACGACAGGAGGCAGACCCAGTACTTC. The full variable domain, its missing parts supplied by reference TRBV5-1 and TRBJ2-5, is KAGVTQTPRYLIKTRGQQVTLSCSPISGHRSVSWYQQTPGQGLQFLFEYFSETQRNKGNFPGRFSGRQFSNSRSEMNVSTLELGDSALYLCASSYDRRQTQYFGPGTRLLVL.

This sequence joins TRBV27 and TRBJ2-7, with D unclear. Germline loops: CDR1 MNHEY, CDR2 SMNVEV (reference sequence). The CDR3 spans 13 residues. V gave up 6 bases and J gave up 0 bases, with 9 bases separating them. This chain's CDR3 is CASRLRYSYEQYF. DNA for the CDR3: TGTGCCAGCAGGCTCAGATACTCCTACGAGCAGTACTTC.

V gene TRBV10-2 combines with J gene TRBJ2-1; 9 positions match TRBD2. CDR3 size: 17 residues. CDR1 is WSHSY and CDR2 is SAAADI in the germline V gene. Unmatched junction bases numbered 13, after V lost 3 bases and J lost 7 bases. The CDR3 nucleotides are TGCGCCAGCAGTGATCCGATGGGGCGGGAGGGCCGGAATGAGCAGTTCTTC. This encodes CASSDPMGREGRNEQFF.

This chain uses TRBV7-9 with TRBJ2-5; 11 bases are shared with TRBD2. CDR3 length: 16 amino acids. The V segment lost 4 bases and the J segment 6 bases; nucleotides outside the gene matches: 10. Germline CDR1 and CDR2: SEHNR and FQNEAQ (reference sequence). The CDR3 bases are TGTGCCAGCAGCTCCATTACTAGCGGGAGTGTGAAGACCCAGTACTTC. It encodes CASSSITSGSVKTQYF.

The chain joins TRBV19 to TRBJ1-2, with TRBD1 identical over 9 bases. Looked up from germline, CDR1 is LNHDA and CDR2 is SQIVND (reference sequence). The CDR3 has 15 residues. J lost 2 bases, V lost 3 bases, and 4 bases had no gene match. For the CDR3, the DNA is TGTGCCAGTAGTATCACAGGGGGCTGGAACTATGGCTACACCTTC. This codes for CASSITGGWNYGYTF.

The rearrangement uses TRBV11-3 and TRBJ2-7; possible D gene TRBD1, 6 bases. This CDR3 has 13 amino acids. Germline V lookup: CDR1 SGHNT, CDR2 YENEEA. Trimming stripped 5 bases from V and 5 bases from J, with 13 bases between. The CDR3 DNA reads as TGTGCCAGCAGCGACCGACAGGACCACGAGCAGTACTTC. This encodes CASSDRQDHEQYF.

The CDR3 DNA sequence: TGTGCCACCGGCGAATTTGAGCGGAATGAGCAGTTCTTC. Protein sequence: CATGEFERNEQFF. The chain recombines TRBV19 with TRBJ2-1, with D perhaps matching TRBD2 (5 bases). V was clipped by 10 bases and J by 7 bases, with 17 bases between them. Germline CDR1 and CDR2: LNHDA and SQIVND (reference sequence). This CDR3 is 13 amino acids long.